This passage covers 9 T cell receptor beta chains from one sample sequenced in a study of HIV-infected patients and healthy controls. TCRdb redid the calling of the 5' RACE reads with MiXCR, one entry per CDR3 protein. Of about 63,000 distinct CDR3 sequences in the sample, about 16% were seen once. Sequencing was carried out using CD4+ T cells from blood. Receptor source: a human donor in good health.

This clonotype was seen ten or more times. The CDR3 reads CASSSSLGTDTQYF. CDR3 bases: TGTGCCAGCAGCTCCAGCCTCGGGACAGATACGCAGTATTTT. This chain uses TRBV7-2 with TRBJ2-3, with D unclear. Trimming cost V 4 bases and J 3 bases, with 11 bases left between them. This CDR3 has 14 residues. The V gene's germline CDR1 is SGHTA and CDR2 FQGNSA. The complete variable domain, with remaining parts taken from reference TRBV7-2 and TRBJ2-3, reads GAGVSQSPSNKVTEKGKDVELRCDPISGHTALYWYRQSLGQGLEFLIYFQGNSAPDKSGLPSDRFSAERTGGSVSTLTIQRTQQEDSAVYLCASSSSLGTDTQYFGPGTRLTVL.

This clonotype occurred many times. CDR3 sequence (DNA): TGTGCCAGCAGGAGGGGGCCAACTAATGAAAAACTGTTTTTT. Its protein is CASRRGPTNEKLFF. The chain has TRBV6-5 and TRBJ1-4; TRBD1 matches at 7 bases. CDR3 size: 14 residues. Trimming at V came to 6 bases and at J to 0 bases, leaving 1 base not matched to a gene. CDR1 is MNHEY and CDR2 is SVGAGI in the germline V gene.

This clonotype came up a few times. V and J are TRBV7-2 and TRBJ2-3, with D maybe TRBD2 (7 bases). CDR3 length: 14 residues. The germline gives CDR1 SGHTA, CDR2 FQGNSA. Trimming pared 5 bases from V and 6 bases from J, leaving 15 bases between. The DNA for the CDR3 is TGTGCCAGCAGCCCGGGCCGGGGGGCGGATACGCAGTATTTT. Translated, it gives CASSPGRGADTQYF.

The gene calls are TRBV7-3 and TRBJ2-2; 7 bases are a match to TRBD1. Germline V CDR1 and CDR2: SGHTA, FQGTGA. V was pared by 11 bases and J by 8 bases, with 17 bases of the junction left unmatched. CDR3 size: 15 residues. CDR3 DNA sequence: TGTGCCGCCCGGAATGGGGACAGCCGTAAAGGGGAGCTGTTTTTT. Amino acid sequence: CAARNGDSRKGELFF.

Many counts were recorded for this clonotype. The V call is TRBV28, the J call TRBJ1-1; tentative D call: TRBD1 (5 bases). The CDR3 runs 12 residues. Germline V lookup: CDR1 MDHEN, CDR2 SYDVKM. The ends were cut back, 2 bases at V and 6 bases at J, with 7 bases in the middle. CDR3 loop: CASSLQGAEAFF. The CDR3 DNA reads as TGTGCCAGCAGTTTACAGGGCGCTGAAGCTTTCTTT. The full variable domain, with the rest looked up from reference TRBV28 and TRBJ1-1, is DVKVTQSSRYLVKRTGEKVFLECVQDMDHENMFWYRQDPGLGLRLIYFSYDVKMKEKGDIPEGYSVSREKKERFSLILESASTNQTSMYLCASSLQGAEAFFGQGTRLTVV.

This clonotype was picked up many times. The chain links TRBV29-1 to TRBJ2-5; 8 bases match TRBD2. The CDR3 is made up of 13 amino acids. CDR1 SQVTM and CDR2 ANQGSEA come from the germline V gene. V dropped 7 bases and J dropped 4; count of bases not matched to a gene: 8. The CDR3 nucleotides are TGCAGCGGGGTGACTAGCGTTGCAGAGACCCAGTACTTC. Translation: CSGVTSVAETQYF. Combining the CDR3 with reference TRBV29-1 and TRBJ2-5 gives the whole variable domain SAVISQKPSRDICQRGTSLTIQCQVDSQVTMMFWYRQQPGQSLTLIATANQGSEATYESGFVIDKFPISRPNLTFSTLTVSNMSPEDSSIYLCSGVTSVAETQYFGPGTRLLVL.

This clonotype was seen many times. The chain links TRBV20-1 to TRBJ2-5; D gene uncertain. The CDR3 has 13 residues. Germline loops: CDR1 DFQATT, CDR2 SNEGSKA (reference sequence). Trimming stripped 3 bases from V and 2 bases from J, with 10 bases between. CDR3 DNA: TGCAGTGCTAGGGATGGTGGGCAAGAGACCCAGTACTTC. It encodes CSARDGGQETQYF.

The J gene is TRBJ2-5, the V gene TRBV5-1, with no clear D. The CDR3 sequence is 15 residues long. Germline CDR1 is SGHRS and CDR2 is YFSETQ. V gave up 0 bases and J gave up 1 base, with 10 bases separating them. CDR3 residues: CASSLGRSTQETQYF. In DNA, the CDR3 is TGCGCCAGCAGCTTGGGGCGGAGCACCCAAGAGACCCAGTACTTC.

This clonotype showed up many times. The V call is TRBV7-2, the J call TRBJ2-5, with 8 bases lining up with TRBD2. CDR1 is SGHTA and CDR2 is FQGNSA in the germline V gene. This CDR3 comprises 18 residues. With 0 bases clipped from V and 3 bases from J, the junction kept 12 bases outside the gene matches. CDR3 residues: CASSLAVNFSGEEETQYF. The CDR3 coding sequence is TGTGCCAGCAGCTTAGCGGTCAATTTTAGCGGGGAAGAAGAGACCCAGTACTTC.